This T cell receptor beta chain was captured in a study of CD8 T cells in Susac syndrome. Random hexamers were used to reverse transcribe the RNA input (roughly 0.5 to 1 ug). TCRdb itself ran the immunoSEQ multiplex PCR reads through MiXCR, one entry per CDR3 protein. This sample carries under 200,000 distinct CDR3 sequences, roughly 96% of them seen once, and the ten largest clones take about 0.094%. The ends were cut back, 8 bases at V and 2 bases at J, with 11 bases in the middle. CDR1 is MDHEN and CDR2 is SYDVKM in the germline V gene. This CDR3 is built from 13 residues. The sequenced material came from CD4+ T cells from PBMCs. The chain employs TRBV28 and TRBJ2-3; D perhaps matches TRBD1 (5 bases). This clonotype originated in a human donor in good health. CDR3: CASWGFTTDTQYF. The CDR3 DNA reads TGTGCCAGCTGGGGCTTCACCACAGATACGCAGTATTTT.